This T cell receptor beta chain was sequenced during a study of human T cells and chemical hapten exposure. The CDR3 has 13 residues. V was shortened by 4 bases and J by 2 bases, with 8 bases between the two germline ends. The time point here: healthy volunteer bleed at 2 weeks. The authors extracted total RNA from unfractionated whole blood. In its sample, this clonotype was seen many times. Individual cDNA molecules had unique molecular identifiers attached to them by the library. From the RACE reads, TCRdb called clonotypes with MiXCR, one entry per CDR3 protein. The table shows about 50,000 distinct CDR3 sequences, with 3.5% to 4.5% occurring only once.

The sequencing sample was made of whole blood. This TCR was sampled from a female donor in good health. Some clones in this sample may be carry-over from other donors' samples. The chain uses TRBV12-3 or TRBV12-4 and TRBJ2-5; maybe TRBD1 (6 bases). The CDR3 DNA follows: TGTGCCAGCAGTTCGACAGGTCAAGAGACCCAGTACTTC. It yields the protein CASSSTGQETQYF.